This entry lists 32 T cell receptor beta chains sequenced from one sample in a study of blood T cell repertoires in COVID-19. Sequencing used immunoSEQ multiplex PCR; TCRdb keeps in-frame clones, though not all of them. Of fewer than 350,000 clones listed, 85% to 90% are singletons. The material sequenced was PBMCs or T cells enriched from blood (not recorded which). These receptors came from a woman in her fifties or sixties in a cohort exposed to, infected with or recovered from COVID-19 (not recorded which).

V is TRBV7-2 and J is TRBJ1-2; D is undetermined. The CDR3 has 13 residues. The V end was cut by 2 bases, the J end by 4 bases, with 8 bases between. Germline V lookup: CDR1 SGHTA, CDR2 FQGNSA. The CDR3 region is CASSLRGAYGYTF. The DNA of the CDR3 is TGTGCCAGCAGCTTACGCGGAGCCTATGGCTACACCTTC.

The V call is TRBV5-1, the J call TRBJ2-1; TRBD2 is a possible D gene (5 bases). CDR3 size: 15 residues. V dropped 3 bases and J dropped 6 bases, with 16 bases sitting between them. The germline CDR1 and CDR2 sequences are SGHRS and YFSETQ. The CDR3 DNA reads TGCGCCAGCAGCTCCCCTAGCCGACCGTCCAATGAGCAGTTCTTC. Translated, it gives CASSSPSRPSNEQFF.

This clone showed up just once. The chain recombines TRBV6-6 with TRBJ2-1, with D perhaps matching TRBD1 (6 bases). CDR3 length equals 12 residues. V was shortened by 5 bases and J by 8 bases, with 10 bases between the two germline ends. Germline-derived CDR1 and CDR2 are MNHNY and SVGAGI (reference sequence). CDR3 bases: TGTGCCAGCAGTCCAGGGGCTGATGAGCAGTTCTTC. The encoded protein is CASSPGADEQFF.

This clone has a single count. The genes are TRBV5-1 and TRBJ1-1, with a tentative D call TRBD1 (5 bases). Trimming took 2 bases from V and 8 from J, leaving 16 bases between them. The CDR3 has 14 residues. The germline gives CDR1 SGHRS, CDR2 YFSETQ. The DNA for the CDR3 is TGCGCCAGCAGCTTAGGGGTCAGATTACCCGAAGCTTTCTTT. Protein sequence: CASSLGVRLPEAFF.

For the CDR3, the DNA is TGTGCCAGCAGTTTAGAGGGACAGGCGGTAAAAAACATTCAGTACTTC. Its translation: CASSLEGQAVKNIQYF. The J gene is TRBJ2-4, the V gene TRBV28; the match to TRBD1 covers 8 bases. The CDR3 is 16 residues long. Germline CDR1 MDHEN, CDR2 SYDVKM. Trimming at V came to 2 bases and at J to 4 bases, leaving 7 bases not matched to a gene.

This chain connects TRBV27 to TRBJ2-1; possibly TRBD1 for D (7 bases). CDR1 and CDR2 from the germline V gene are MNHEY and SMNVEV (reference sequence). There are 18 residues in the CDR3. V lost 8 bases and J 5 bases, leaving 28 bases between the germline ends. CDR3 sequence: CASYPQGIVGLAHNEQFF. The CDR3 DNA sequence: TGTGCCAGCTACCCACAGGGGATCGTGGGGCTAGCGCACAATGAGCAGTTCTTC.

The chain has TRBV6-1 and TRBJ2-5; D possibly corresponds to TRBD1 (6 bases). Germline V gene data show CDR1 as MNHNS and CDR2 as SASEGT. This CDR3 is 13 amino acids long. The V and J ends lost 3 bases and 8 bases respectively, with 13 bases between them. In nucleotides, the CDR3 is TGTGCCAGCAGTGACAGGGGAACCTCAACCCAGTACTTC. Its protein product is CASSDRGTSTQYF.

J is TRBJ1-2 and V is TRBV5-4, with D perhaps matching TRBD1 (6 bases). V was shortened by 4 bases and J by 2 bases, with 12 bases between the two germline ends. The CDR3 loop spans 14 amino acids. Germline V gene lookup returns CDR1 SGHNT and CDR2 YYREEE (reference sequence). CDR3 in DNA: TGTGCCAGCAGCCGAGCGGGACAAAACTATGGCTACACCTTC. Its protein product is CASSRAGQNYGYTF.

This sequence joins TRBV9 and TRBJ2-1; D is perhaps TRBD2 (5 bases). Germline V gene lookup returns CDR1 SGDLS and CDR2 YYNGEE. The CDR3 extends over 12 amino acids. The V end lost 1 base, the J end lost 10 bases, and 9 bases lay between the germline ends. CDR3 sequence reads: CASSVPPGEQFF. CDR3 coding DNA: TGTGCCAGCAGCGTACCCCCGGGAGAGCAGTTCTTC.

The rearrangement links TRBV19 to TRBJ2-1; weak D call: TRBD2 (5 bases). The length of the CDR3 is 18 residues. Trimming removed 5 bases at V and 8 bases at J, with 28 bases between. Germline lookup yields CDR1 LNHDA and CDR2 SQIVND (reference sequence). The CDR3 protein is CASSLGEYGLVSRDEQFF. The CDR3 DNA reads TGTGCCAGTAGTCTGGGTGAATACGGACTGGTCTCTCGAGATGAGCAGTTCTTC.

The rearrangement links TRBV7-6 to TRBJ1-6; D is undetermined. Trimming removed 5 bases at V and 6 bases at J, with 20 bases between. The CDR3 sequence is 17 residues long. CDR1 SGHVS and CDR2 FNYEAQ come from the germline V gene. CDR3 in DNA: TGTGCCAGCAGCCGAGGCCGGGTGGGTTCTTCTAATTCACCCCTCCACTTT. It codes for CASSRGRVGSSNSPLHF.

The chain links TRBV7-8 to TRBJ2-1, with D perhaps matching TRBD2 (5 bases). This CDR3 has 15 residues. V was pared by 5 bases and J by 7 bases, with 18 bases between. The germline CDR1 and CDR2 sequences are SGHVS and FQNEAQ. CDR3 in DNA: TGTGCCAGCAGCCGAGCGGAGATGGCGAGGAATGAGCAGTTCTTC. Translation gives CASSRAEMARNEQFF. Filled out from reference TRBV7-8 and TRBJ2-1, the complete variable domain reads GAGVSQSPRYKVAKRGQDVALRCDPISGHVSLFWYQQALGQGPEFLTYFQNEAQLDKSGLPSDRFFAERPEGSVSTLKIQRTQQEDSAVYLCASSRAEMARNEQFFGPGTRLTVL.

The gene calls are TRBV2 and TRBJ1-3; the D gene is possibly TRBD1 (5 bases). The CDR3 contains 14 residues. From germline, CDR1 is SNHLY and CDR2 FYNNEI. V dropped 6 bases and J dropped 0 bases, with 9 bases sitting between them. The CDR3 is CASRRGVSGNTIYF. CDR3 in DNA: TGTGCCAGCAGGCGGGGCGTCTCTGGAAACACCATATATTTT. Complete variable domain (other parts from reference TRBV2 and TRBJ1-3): EPEVTQTPSHQVTQMGQEVILRCVPISNHLYFYWYRQILGQKVEFLVSFYNNEISEKSEIFDDQFSVERPDGSNFTLKIRSTKLEDSAMYFCASRRGVSGNTIYFGEGSWLTVV.

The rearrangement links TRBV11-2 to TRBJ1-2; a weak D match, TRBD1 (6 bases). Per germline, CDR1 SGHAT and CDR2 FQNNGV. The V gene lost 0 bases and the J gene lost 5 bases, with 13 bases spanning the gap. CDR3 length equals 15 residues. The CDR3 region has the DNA TGTGCCAGCAGCTTAGATCGGGGGGCGGTTTATGGCTACACCTTC. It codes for CASSLDRGAVYGYTF.

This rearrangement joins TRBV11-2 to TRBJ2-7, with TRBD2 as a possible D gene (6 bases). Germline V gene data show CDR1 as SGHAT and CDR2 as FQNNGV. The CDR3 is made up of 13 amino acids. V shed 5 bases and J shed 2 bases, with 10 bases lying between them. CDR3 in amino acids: CASSLALTYEQYF. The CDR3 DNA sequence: TGTGCCAGCAGCCTAGCGTTAACCTACGAGCAGTACTTC. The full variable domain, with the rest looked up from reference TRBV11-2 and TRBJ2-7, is EAGVAQSPRYKIIEKRQSVAFWCNPISGHATLYWYQQILGQGPKLLIQFQNNGVVDDSQLPKDRFSAERLKGVDSTLKIQPAKLEDSAVYLCASSLALTYEQYFGPGTRLTVT.

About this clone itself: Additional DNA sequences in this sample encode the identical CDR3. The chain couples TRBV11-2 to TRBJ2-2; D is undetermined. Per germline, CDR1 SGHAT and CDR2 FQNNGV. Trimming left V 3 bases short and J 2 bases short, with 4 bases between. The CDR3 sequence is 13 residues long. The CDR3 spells CASSLTNTGELFF. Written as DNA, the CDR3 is TGTGCCAGCAGCTTGACTAACACCGGGGAGCTGTTTTTT.

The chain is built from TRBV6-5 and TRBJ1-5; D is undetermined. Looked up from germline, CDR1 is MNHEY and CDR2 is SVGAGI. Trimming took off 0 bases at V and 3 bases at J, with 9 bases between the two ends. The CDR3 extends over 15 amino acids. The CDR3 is CASSYSRQVNQPQHF. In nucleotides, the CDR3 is TGTGCCAGCAGTTACTCCCGGCAGGTCAATCAGCCCCAGCATTTT.

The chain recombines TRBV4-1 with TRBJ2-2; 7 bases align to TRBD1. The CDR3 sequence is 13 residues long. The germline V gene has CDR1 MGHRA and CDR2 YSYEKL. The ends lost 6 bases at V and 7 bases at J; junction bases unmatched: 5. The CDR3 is CASSTGDFGELFF. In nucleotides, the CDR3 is TGCGCCAGCAGTACAGGGGATTTCGGGGAGCTGTTTTTT.

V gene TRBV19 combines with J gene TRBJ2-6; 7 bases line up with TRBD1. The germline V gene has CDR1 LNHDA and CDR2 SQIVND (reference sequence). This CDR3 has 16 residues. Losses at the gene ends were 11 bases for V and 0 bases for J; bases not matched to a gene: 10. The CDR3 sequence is CAVRGQSSSGANVLTF. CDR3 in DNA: TGTGCCGTCCGGGGACAGTCTAGCTCTGGGGCCAACGTCCTGACTTTC.

The CDR3 here is CAWTLNKLGQVRNTEAFF. As DNA, the CDR3 is TGTGCCTGGACCCTCAATAAGTTAGGACAGGTCAGGAACACTGAAGCTTTCTTT. The V gene is TRBV30, the J gene TRBJ1-1, with 7 bases lining up with TRBD1. The V gene end was trimmed by 4 bases and the J gene end by 1 base; junction bases not matched to a gene: 18. CDR1 is GTSNPN and CDR2 is SVGIG in the germline V gene (reference sequence). The CDR3 has 18 residues.

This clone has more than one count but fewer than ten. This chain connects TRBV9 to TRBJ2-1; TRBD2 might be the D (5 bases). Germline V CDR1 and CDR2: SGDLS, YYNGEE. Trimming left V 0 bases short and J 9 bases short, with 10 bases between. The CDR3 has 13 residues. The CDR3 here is CASSVEGSGEQFF. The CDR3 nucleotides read TGTGCCAGCAGCGTAGAAGGGAGCGGTGAGCAGTTCTTC.

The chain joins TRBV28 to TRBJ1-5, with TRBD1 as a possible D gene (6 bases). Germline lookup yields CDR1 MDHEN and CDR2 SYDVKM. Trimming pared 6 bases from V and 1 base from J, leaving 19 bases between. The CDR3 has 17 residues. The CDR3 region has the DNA TGTGCCAGCAGCCCTGGGGGGGCGGGGTGGAGCAATCAGCCCCAGCATTTT. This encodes CASSPGGAGWSNQPQHF.

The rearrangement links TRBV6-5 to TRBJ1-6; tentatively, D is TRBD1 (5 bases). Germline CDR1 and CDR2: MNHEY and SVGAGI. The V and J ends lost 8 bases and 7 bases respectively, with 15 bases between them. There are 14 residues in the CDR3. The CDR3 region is CASCRDSRNSPLHF. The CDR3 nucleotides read TGTGCCAGCTGTAGGGACTCGAGGAATTCACCCCTCCACTTT.

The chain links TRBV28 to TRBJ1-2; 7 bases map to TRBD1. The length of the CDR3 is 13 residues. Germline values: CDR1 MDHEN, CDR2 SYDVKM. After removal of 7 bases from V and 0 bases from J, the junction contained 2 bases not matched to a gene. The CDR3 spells CASKQGANYGYTF. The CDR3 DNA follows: TGTGCCAGCAAGCAGGGGGCTAACTATGGCTACACCTTC.

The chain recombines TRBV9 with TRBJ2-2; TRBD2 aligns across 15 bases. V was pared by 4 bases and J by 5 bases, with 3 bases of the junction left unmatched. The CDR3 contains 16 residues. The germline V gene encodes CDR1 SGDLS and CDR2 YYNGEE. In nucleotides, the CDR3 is TGTGCCAGCAGCCGGGGACTAGCGGGAGGAACCGGGGAGCTGTTTTTT. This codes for CASSRGLAGGTGELFF. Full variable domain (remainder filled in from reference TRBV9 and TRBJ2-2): DSGVTQTPKHLITATGQRVTLRCSPRSGDLSVYWYQQSLDQGLQFLIQYYNGEERAKGNILERFSAQQFPDLHSELNLSSLELGDSALYFCASSRGLAGGTGELFFGEGSRLTVL.

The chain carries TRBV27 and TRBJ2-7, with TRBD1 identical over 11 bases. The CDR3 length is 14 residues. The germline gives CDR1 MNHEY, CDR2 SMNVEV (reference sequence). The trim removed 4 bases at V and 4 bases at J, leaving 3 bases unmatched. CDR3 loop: CASSYGQGAYEQYF. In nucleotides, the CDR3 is TGTGCCAGCAGTTACGGACAGGGGGCTTACGAGCAGTACTTC.

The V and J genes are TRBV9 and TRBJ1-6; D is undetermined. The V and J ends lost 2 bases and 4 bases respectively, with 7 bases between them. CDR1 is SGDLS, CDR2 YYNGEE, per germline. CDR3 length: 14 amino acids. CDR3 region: CASSVSGYNSPLHF. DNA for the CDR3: TGTGCCAGCAGCGTTTCAGGATATAATTCACCCCTCCACTTT. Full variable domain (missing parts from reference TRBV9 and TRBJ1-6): DSGVTQTPKHLITATGQRVTLRCSPRSGDLSVYWYQQSLDQGLQFLIQYYNGEERAKGNILERFSAQQFPDLHSELNLSSLELGDSALYFCASSVSGYNSPLHFGNGTRLTVT.

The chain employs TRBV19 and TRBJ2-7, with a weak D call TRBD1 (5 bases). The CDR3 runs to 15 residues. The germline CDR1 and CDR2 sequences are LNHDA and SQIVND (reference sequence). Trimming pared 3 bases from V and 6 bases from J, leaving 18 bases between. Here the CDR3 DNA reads TGTGCCAGTAGTATCGGCAGGTCTGGGGCCTCCGAGCAGTACTTC. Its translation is CASSIGRSGASEQYF.

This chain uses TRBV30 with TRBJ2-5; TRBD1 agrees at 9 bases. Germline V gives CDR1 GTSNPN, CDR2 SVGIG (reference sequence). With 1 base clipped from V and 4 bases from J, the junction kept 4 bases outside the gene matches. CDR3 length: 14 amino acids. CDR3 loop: CAWSGDRGRETQYF. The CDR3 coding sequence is TGTGCCTGGAGTGGTGACAGGGGGAGAGAGACCCAGTACTTC.

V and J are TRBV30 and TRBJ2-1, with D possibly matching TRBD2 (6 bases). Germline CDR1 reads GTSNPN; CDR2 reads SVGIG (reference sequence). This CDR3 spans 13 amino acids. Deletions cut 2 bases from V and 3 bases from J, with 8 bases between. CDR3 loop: CAWSPTSYNEQFF. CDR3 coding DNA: TGTGCCTGGAGTCCGACTAGCTACAATGAGCAGTTCTTC. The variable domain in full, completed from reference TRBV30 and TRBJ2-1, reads SQTIHQWPATLVQPVGSPLSLECTVEGTSNPNLYWYRQAAGRGLQLLFYSVGIGQISSEVPQNLSASRPQDRQFILSSKKLLLSDSGFYLCAWSPTSYNEQFFGPGTRLTVL.

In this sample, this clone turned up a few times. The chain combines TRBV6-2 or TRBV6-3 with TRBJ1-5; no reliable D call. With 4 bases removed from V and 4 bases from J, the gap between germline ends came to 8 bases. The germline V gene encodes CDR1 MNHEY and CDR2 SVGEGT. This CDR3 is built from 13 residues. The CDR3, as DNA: TGTGCCAGCAGTTTTGAGGTAAATCAGCCCCAGCATTTT. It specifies CASSFEVNQPQHF.

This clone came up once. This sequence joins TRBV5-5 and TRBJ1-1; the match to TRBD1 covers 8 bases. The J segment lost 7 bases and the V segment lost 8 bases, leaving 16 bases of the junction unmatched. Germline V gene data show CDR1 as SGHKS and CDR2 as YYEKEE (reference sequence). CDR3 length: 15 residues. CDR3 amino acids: CASQSLGTGPVEAFF. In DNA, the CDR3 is TGTGCCAGTCAGAGTCTGGGGACAGGACCAGTTGAAGCTTTCTTT.